This T cell receptor beta chain is drawn from a study of blood T cell repertoires in COVID-19. This CDR3 has 14 residues. CDR1 and CDR2 (germline): SGHTA, FQGNSA. V dropped 5 bases and J dropped 3 bases, with 12 bases sitting between them. TCRdb's table, derived via immunoSEQ multiplex PCR, lists solely in-frame clones and lacks some. Of tens of thousands of clones detected, approximately 90% appear once; the ten largest clones hold approximately 2.3%. This clone has only one observation. V usage is TRBV7-2 and J usage is TRBJ2-3, with a weak D call TRBD1 (6 bases). The receptor's source is a human donor with active COVID-19. The donor label of this sample is uncertain. Source material: peripheral blood. The CDR3 loop is CASSLQGWTDTQYF. The CDR3 region has the DNA TGTGCCAGCAGCCTCCAGGGGTGGACAGATACGCAGTATTTT.